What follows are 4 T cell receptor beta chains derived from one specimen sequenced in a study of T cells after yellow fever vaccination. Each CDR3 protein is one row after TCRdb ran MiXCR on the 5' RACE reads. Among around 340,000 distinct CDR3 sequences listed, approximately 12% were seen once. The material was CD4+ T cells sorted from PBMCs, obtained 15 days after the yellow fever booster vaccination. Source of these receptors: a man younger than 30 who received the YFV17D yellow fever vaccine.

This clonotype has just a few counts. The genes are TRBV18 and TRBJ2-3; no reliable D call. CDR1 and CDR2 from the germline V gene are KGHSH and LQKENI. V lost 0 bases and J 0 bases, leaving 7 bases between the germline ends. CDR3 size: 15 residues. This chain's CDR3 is CASSPPVQSTDTQYF. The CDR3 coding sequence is TGTGCCAGCTCACCACCGGTCCAAAGCACAGATACGCAGTATTTT.

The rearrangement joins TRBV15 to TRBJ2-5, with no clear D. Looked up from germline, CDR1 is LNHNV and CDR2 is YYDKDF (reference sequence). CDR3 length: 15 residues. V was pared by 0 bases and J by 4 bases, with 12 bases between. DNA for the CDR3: TGTGCCACCAGCAGAGATCTCGGGTACCTAGAGACCCAGTACTTC. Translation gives CATSRDLGYLETQYF.

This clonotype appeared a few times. DNA for the CDR3: TGTGCCAGCTCCCAGGGCGAATCTTCCTACGAGCAGTACTTC. Residues: CASSQGESSYEQYF. The chain combines TRBV18 with TRBJ2-7; tentatively, D is TRBD1 (5 bases). The V end was cut by 6 bases, the J end by 1 base, with 13 bases between. The CDR3 extends over 14 amino acids. The germline CDR1 and CDR2 sequences are KGHSH and LQKENI.

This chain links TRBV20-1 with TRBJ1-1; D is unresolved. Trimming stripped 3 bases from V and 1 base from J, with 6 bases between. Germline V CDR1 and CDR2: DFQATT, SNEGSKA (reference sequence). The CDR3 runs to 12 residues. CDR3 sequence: CSASGRNTEAFF. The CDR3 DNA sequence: TGCAGTGCTAGTGGCAGGAACACTGAAGCTTTCTTT.